The 19 T cell receptor beta chains in this list originate from one sample, sequenced in a study of molecular identifiers for immune sequencing clone quantification. TCRdb processed the PCR reads anew with MiXCR; each CDR3 protein has one entry. The data contain about 500,000 distinct CDR3 sequences, about a fifth of them singletons. Specimen: naive CD8+ T cells from blood, with Jurkat cell RNA spiked in. Specified subset: FACS-sorted CD8+CD4-CCR7+CD45RA+ naive T cells. The receptors stem from a human donor in good health. Some libraries in this study had Jurkat cell RNA spiked in.

In the case of this clonotype: This clone may be a read error of a much larger clone one base away. The chain carries TRBV4-3 and TRBJ2-3; D not certain. The CDR3 spans 17 residues. The germline V gene has CDR1 LGHNA and CDR2 YSLEER. DNA for the CDR3: TGCGCCGGCAGCCAAGATTTTGCCTTCCAGGGCACAGATACGCAGTATTTT. Translated, it gives CAGSQDFAFQGTDTQYF.

In this sample, this clonotype turned up many times. V gene TRBV4-2 combines with J gene TRBJ1-3; TRBD1 matches at 7 bases. Per the germline V gene, CDR1 is LGHNA and CDR2 is YNFKEQ. V lost 4 bases to trimming and J lost 4 bases; unmatched junction nucleotides: 10. This CDR3 contains 16 residues. The DNA for the CDR3 is TGTGCCAGCAGCCCTACGGAAGGGGGCTTAGGAAACACCATATATTTT. It is translated as CASSPTEGGLGNTIYF.

This clonotype was seen many times. The J gene is TRBJ2-3, the V gene TRBV19, with D unresolved. In germline, CDR1 is LNHDA, CDR2 SQIVND (reference sequence). This CDR3 region has 12 residues. V gave up 3 bases and J gave up 4 bases, with 5 bases separating them. CDR3 nucleotides: TGTGCCAGTAGTATGGTGCCAGATACGCAGTATTTT. The encoded protein is CASSMVPDTQYF.

The chain joins TRBV20-1 to TRBJ2-7; D gene unclear. Deletions cut 6 bases from V and 0 bases from J, with 15 bases between. The CDR3 is made up of 14 amino acids. Germline CDR1 and CDR2: DFQATT and SNEGSKA (reference sequence). DNA for the CDR3: TGCAGTGCCGTTGACCAGGACGGCTCCTACGAGCAGTACTTC. Its protein is CSAVDQDGSYEQYF.

This clonotype turned up a few times. The V gene is TRBV4-3, the J gene TRBJ1-1; D is perhaps TRBD1 (6 bases). Germline V lookup: CDR1 LGHNA, CDR2 YSLEER. The CDR3 extends over 15 amino acids. The V end lost 0 bases, the J end lost 10 bases, and 18 bases lay between the germline ends. CDR3 nucleotide sequence: TGCGCCAGCAGCCAAGATCTTCGGGGGCAATCGGTAGCTTTCTTT. Protein sequence: CASSQDLRGQSVAFF.

At least ten counts were recorded for this clonotype. CDR3 residues: CSARRMNTEAFF. The CDR3 region has the DNA TGCAGCGCTAGGCGAATGAACACTGAAGCTTTCTTT. This chain joins TRBV29-1 and TRBJ1-1, with unresolved D. Deletions cut 7 bases from V and 0 bases from J, with 9 bases between. The CDR3 contains 12 residues. Germline CDR1 reads SQVTM; CDR2 reads ANQGSEA.

This clonotype has ten or more counts. The chain recombines TRBV5-1 with TRBJ1-5; D is ambiguous. Trimming stripped 0 bases from V and 0 bases from J, with 19 bases between. Germline values: CDR1 SGHRS, CDR2 YFSETQ. CDR3 size: 19 residues. CDR3 region: CASSLEAGDGPYSNQPQHF. Written as DNA, the CDR3 is TGCGCCAGCAGCTTGGAAGCCGGGGATGGGCCTTATAGCAATCAGCCCCAGCATTTT.

At least ten counts were recorded for this clonotype. This sequence joins TRBV13 and TRBJ2-6; TRBD1 might be the D (5 bases). The CDR3 totals 17 residues. V lost 5 bases and J lost 1, with 15 bases in between. The germline CDR1 and CDR2 sequences are PRHDT and FYEKMQ (reference sequence). The CDR3 spells CASSPQAVGSGANVLTF. CDR3 bases: TGTGCCAGCAGCCCACAGGCGGTAGGTTCTGGGGCCAACGTCCTGACTTTC. Full variable domain (outside the CDR3, taken from reference TRBV13 and TRBJ2-6): AAGVIQSPRHLIKEKRETATLKCYPIPRHDTVYWYQQGPGQDPQFLISFYEKMQSDKGSIPDRFSAQQFSDYHSELNMSSLELGDSALYFCASSPQAVGSGANVLTFGAGSRLTVL.

The V and J genes are TRBV29-1 and TRBJ2-7, with 9 bases matching TRBD1. V lost 8 bases and J lost 0; bases outside the gene matches: 5. Germline loops: CDR1 SQVTM, CDR2 ANQGSEA. The CDR3 runs to 13 residues. As DNA, the CDR3 is TGCAGCATAACAGGGGGCCGCTCCTACGAGCAGTACTTC. Encoded protein: CSITGGRSYEQYF.

For this clonotype: A read error may explain this, as a much larger clone is one base away. Because the CDR3 is missing its conserved closing phenylalanine or tryptophan, this is likely a read error. The J gene is TRBJ1-5, the V gene TRBV24-1; D is ambiguous. V dropped 4 bases and J dropped 7 bases, with 16 bases sitting between them. Germline CDR1 reads KGHDR; CDR2 reads SFDVKD. The CDR3 sequence is 15 residues long. The CDR3 nucleotides are TGTGCCACCAGTGAATCGGGCCCGATCAGGCAGCCCCAGCATCTT. The encoded protein is CATSESGPIRQPQHL.

V usage is TRBV3-1 and J usage is TRBJ2-7; D is possibly TRBD1 (6 bases). V was cut by 0 bases and J by 12 bases, with 12 bases left in between. CDR1 and CDR2 from the germline V gene are LGHDT and YNNKEL (reference sequence). The CDR3 extends over 12 amino acids. CDR3 sequence: CASSQDGGGLYF. The CDR3 bases are TGTGCCAGCAGCCAAGATGGGGGCGGGCTGTACTTC.

This clonotype came up many times. The chain uses TRBV6-2 or TRBV6-3 and TRBJ2-7, with D possibly being TRBD1 or TRBD2 (6 bases each). The CDR3 has 15 amino acids. Trimming removed 7 bases from V and 5 bases from J, with 21 bases in between. Per the germline V gene, CDR1 is MNHEY and CDR2 is SVGEGT. This CDR3 reads CASKVQGTRWNEQYF. CDR3 coding DNA: TGTGCCAGCAAGGTTCAGGGGACTCGATGGAACGAGCAGTACTTC.

The DNA of the CDR3 is TGTGCCAGACAGGACAGGTTAACCCAGGGGTGGGAGCAGTACTTC. As protein: CARQDRLTQGWEQYF. The chain has TRBV6-6 and TRBJ2-7, with TRBD1 matching 7 bases. Germline loops: CDR1 MNHNY, CDR2 SVGAGI (reference sequence). V lost 9 bases, J lost 7 bases, and 18 bases stayed unmatched. There are 15 residues in the CDR3.

The gene calls are TRBV15 and TRBJ2-5; D is uncertain. This CDR3 has 14 amino acids. Germline V lookup: CDR1 LNHNV, CDR2 YYDKDF (reference sequence). Deletions cut 1 base from V and 1 base from J, with 7 bases between. CDR3 sequence (DNA): TGTGCCACCAGCAGAGGAGGCAGCCAAGAGACCCAGTACTTC. Protein: CATSRGGSQETQYF.

A word on this clonotype: One base away lies a much larger clone, so this may be a sequencing read error. This chain connects TRBV9 to TRBJ2-7, with TRBD2 matching over 10 bases. The CDR3 extends over 16 amino acids. CDR1 and CDR2 (germline): SGDLS, YYNGEE. The J segment lost 9 bases and the V segment lost 4 bases, leaving 16 bases of the junction unmatched. The CDR3 protein is CASSRSPGLAFDGQYF. Written as DNA, the CDR3 is TGTGCCAGCAGCAGAAGCCCGGGACTAGCGTTCGACGGGCAGTACTTC.

Remarks on this clonotype: A much larger clone lies a single base off, so this may be a read error. The rearrangement links TRBV28 to TRBJ2-7; possible D gene TRBD2, 6 bases. The CDR3 runs to 13 residues. Germline CDR1 and CDR2: MDHEN and SYDVKM. The CDR3 spells CTSSLGGVEEQYF. As DNA, the CDR3 is TGTACCAGCAGTTTAGGAGGGGTTGAGGAGCAGTACTTC. Full variable domain (remainder filled in from reference TRBV28 and TRBJ2-7): DVKVTQSSRYLVKRTGEKVFLECVQDMDHENMFWYRQDPGLGLRLIYFSYDVKMKEKGDIPEGYSVSREKKERFSLILESASTNQTSMYLCTSSLGGVEEQYFGPGTRLTVT.

This clonotype was counted at least ten times. The rearrangement uses TRBV6-5 and TRBJ2-7; a weak D match, TRBD1 (5 bases). V was clipped by 0 bases and J by 6 bases, with 9 bases between them. CDR1 is MNHEY and CDR2 is SVGAGI in the germline V gene. This CDR3 has 13 residues. The CDR3 loop reads CASSYSLRGEQYF. The CDR3 region has the DNA TGTGCCAGCAGTTACTCCCTTAGGGGCGAGCAGTACTTC.

CDR3 sequence reads: CASRPMGHEQYF. The DNA of the CDR3 is TGTGCCAGCCGGCCCATGGGCCATGAGCAGTACTTC. The genes are TRBV7-8 and TRBJ2-7, with D hard to call. The CDR3 totals 12 residues. CDR1 is SGHVS, CDR2 FQNEAQ, per germline. Trimming removed 8 bases from V and 7 bases from J, with 15 bases in between.

J is TRBJ2-7 and V is TRBV15; D perhaps matches TRBD1 (6 bases). Germline V gene data show CDR1 as LNHNV and CDR2 as YYDKDF (reference sequence). V lost 4 bases to trimming and J lost 5 bases, with 21 bases between them. The CDR3 consists of 16 residues. CDR3 in amino acids: CATSIFFAGRGNEQYF. CDR3 sequence (DNA): TGTGCCACCAGCATCTTCTTCGCAGGCAGGGGAAACGAGCAGTACTTC. Together with reference TRBV15 and TRBJ2-7, the CDR3 gives the full variable domain: DAMVIQNPRYQVTQFGKPVTLSCSQTLNHNVMYWYQQKSSQAPKLLFHYYDKDFNNEADTPDNFQSRRPNTSFCFLDIRSPGLGDTAMYLCATSIFFAGRGNEQYFGPGTRLTVT.